Following are 25 T cell receptor beta chains from one sample sequenced in a study of Ad26.COV2.S vaccination and SARS-CoV-2 variants. TCRdb's copy holds only in-frame clones and misses some; the assay was immunoSEQ multiplex PCR. The sample has roughly 500,000 clones; around 85% are singletons. Treatment denoted: around 19 received Ad26.COV2.S at low or high dose, single or two shots; 5 received placebo; per-sample allocation not given. The samples date from day 63 after the first vaccine or placebo injection. Sample: peripheral blood, taken in a trial of Ad26.COV2.S vaccine versus placebo. Receptors originate from a person aged 18-60 years who received the Ad26.COV2.S COVID-19 vaccine or a placebo.

J is TRBJ2-7 and V is TRBV12-3 or TRBV12-4, with no clear D. Trimming removed 5 bases from V and 6 bases from J, with 11 bases in between. The CDR3 is made up of 12 amino acids. CDR3 amino acids: CASSASWGEQYF. CDR3 DNA sequence: TGTGCCAGCAGTGCAAGTTGGGGCGAGCAGTACTTC.

The chain employs TRBV9 and TRBJ2-2; D perhaps matches TRBD2 (5 bases). Germline CDR1 reads SGDLS; CDR2 reads YYNGEE. This CDR3 contains 15 residues. The V and J ends lost 0 bases and 7 bases respectively, with 13 bases between them. CDR3 DNA sequence: TGTGCCAGCAGCGTAGTTAGCGAGAGGGACGGGGAGCTGTTTTTT. This codes for CASSVVSERDGELFF.

J is TRBJ1-1 and V is TRBV7-2, with 7 nucleotides matching TRBD1. Per the germline V gene, CDR1 is SGHTA and CDR2 is FQGNSA. With 4 bases clipped from V and 6 bases from J, the junction kept 17 bases outside the gene matches. This CDR3 is built from 17 residues. The CDR3 bases are TGTGCCAGCAGCTCAACATACCCGGGACAGCGGACCGCTGAAGCTTTCTTT. It yields the protein CASSSTYPGQRTAEAFF.

The V call is TRBV11-1, the J call TRBJ1-2; tentatively, D is TRBD1 (5 bases). Trimming left V 5 bases short and J 2 bases short, with 15 bases between. The CDR3 length is 15 residues. The V gene's germline CDR1 is SGHAT and CDR2 FQDESV (reference sequence). CDR3 coding DNA: TGTGCCAGCAGCCGACTGAGGGGCCCAAACTATGGCTACACCTTC. It is translated as CASSRLRGPNYGYTF. Combining the CDR3 with reference TRBV11-1 and TRBJ1-2 gives the whole variable domain EAEVAQSPRYKITEKSQAVAFWCDPISGHATLYWYRQILGQGPELLVQFQDESVVDDSQLPKDRFSAERLKGVDSTLKIQPAELGDSAMYLCASSRLRGPNYGYTFGSGTRLTVV.

This clone was observed a handful of times. The chain couples TRBV18 to TRBJ1-5, with D possibly TRBD1 on 6 matching bases. The ends were cut back, 2 bases at V and 6 bases at J, with 20 bases in the middle. CDR1 is KGHSH, CDR2 LQKENI, per germline. The CDR3 consists of 17 residues. CDR3 in amino acids: CASSPFGQPRLPQPQHF. For the CDR3, the DNA is TGTGCCAGCTCACCATTTGGACAGCCCAGACTCCCTCAGCCCCAGCATTTT.

The rearrangement uses TRBV9 and TRBJ2-2; D is ambiguous. This CDR3 has 13 amino acids. Germline V gene sequence: CDR1 SGDLS, CDR2 YYNGEE. V lost 0 bases to trimming and J lost 8 bases, with 8 bases between them. Written as DNA, the CDR3 is TGTGCCAGCAGCGTAGCCTTTCAGGGGGAGCTGTTTTTT. It translates to CASSVAFQGELFF.

This chain uses TRBV7-9 with TRBJ2-1; 8 positions agree with TRBD2. This CDR3 comprises 14 residues. With 2 bases clipped from V and 6 bases from J, the junction kept 3 bases outside the gene matches. Germline CDR1 and CDR2: SEHNR and FQNEAQ (reference sequence). The CDR3 sequence is CASSLQLAVNEQFF. DNA for the CDR3: TGTGCCAGCAGCTTACAACTAGCGGTCAATGAGCAGTTCTTC.

The chain couples TRBV2 to TRBJ2-7, with D possibly called TRBD1 or TRBD2 (5 bases each). Germline V gene lookup returns CDR1 SNHLY and CDR2 FYNNEI. V shed 3 bases and J shed 1 base, with 10 bases lying between them. This CDR3 is built from 14 residues. CDR3 residues: CASSEAGTSYEQYF. DNA of the CDR3: TGTGCCAGCAGTGAGGCAGGGACGTCCTACGAGCAGTACTTC. Based on the CDR3 plus reference TRBV2 and TRBJ2-7, the full variable domain is EPEVTQTPSHQVTQMGQEVILRCVPISNHLYFYWYRQILGQKVEFLVSFYNNEISEKSEIFDDQFSVERPDGSNFTLKIRSTKLEDSAMYFCASSEAGTSYEQYFGPGTRLTVT.

V gene TRBV24-1 combines with J gene TRBJ2-1; the D gene is possibly TRBD2 (6 bases). CDR3 length equals 16 residues. Trimming shortened V by 1 base and J by 2 bases, and 11 bases separated the two germline ends. The germline V gene encodes CDR1 KGHDR and CDR2 SFDVKD. CDR3 region: CATSDFLPGAYNEQFF. CDR3 nucleotides: TGTGCCACCAGTGATTTTTTGCCGGGGGCCTACAATGAGCAGTTCTTC.

In its sample, this clone was seen once. The chain uses TRBV2 and TRBJ2-1; weak D call: TRBD2 (6 bases). V dropped 8 bases and J dropped 5 bases, with 28 bases sitting between them. The CDR3 length is 18 residues. Germline CDR1 reads SNHLY; CDR2 reads FYNNEI. The CDR3 DNA follows: TGTGCCAGCGGCCAGAACTGGGATCTCGGGAGCGCCCACAATGAGCAGTTCTTC. Its translation: CASGQNWDLGSAHNEQFF.

This clone is a singleton in its sample. The chain is built from TRBV5-4 and TRBJ2-3; the D is unclear. This CDR3 spans 15 amino acids. Germline V gene sequence: CDR1 SGHNT, CDR2 YYREEE (reference sequence). The V gene lost 0 bases and the J gene lost 11 bases, with 19 bases spanning the gap. Here the CDR3 reads CASSLAGTLETMQYF. In DNA, the CDR3 is TGTGCCAGCAGCTTGGCCGGTACCCTTGAGACAATGCAGTATTTT.

This sequence joins TRBV7-2 and TRBJ2-7, with 10 positions matching TRBD1. The CDR3 length is 14 residues. With V trimmed by 4 bases and J by 4 bases, 4 bases remained unmatched. CDR1 SGHTA and CDR2 FQGNSA come from the germline V gene. The chain's CDR3 is CASSSDRGQYEQYF. The DNA of the CDR3 is TGTGCCAGCAGCTCAGACAGGGGGCAATACGAGCAGTACTTC. The complete variable domain, with remaining parts taken from reference TRBV7-2 and TRBJ2-7, reads GAGVSQSPSNKVTEKGKDVELRCDPISGHTALYWYRQSLGQGLEFLIYFQGNSAPDKSGLPSDRFSAERTGGSVSTLTIQRTQQEDSAVYLCASSSDRGQYEQYFGPGTRLTVT.

This clone was picked up one time. Other nucleotide sequences from this sample produce the same CDR3. The chain combines TRBV19 with TRBJ1-2; TRBD1 is a possible D gene (5 bases). Trimming took off 5 bases at V and 2 bases at J, with 12 bases between the two ends. Germline assignment: CDR1 LNHDA and CDR2 SQIVND (reference sequence). The CDR3 spans 14 residues. CDR3 coding DNA: TGTGCCAGTAGTCCGGGGACCGCGAACTATGGCTACACCTTC. This encodes CASSPGTANYGYTF.

The CDR3 DNA reads TGTGCCAGCAGTGAACGACGTCCTCTCTCTGGAAACACCATATATTTT. It encodes CASSERRPLSGNTIYF. The V gene is TRBV2, the J gene TRBJ1-3, with D hard to call. The germline V and J ends were trimmed by 2 bases and 0 bases, with 11 bases remaining between them. The CDR3 sequence is 16 residues long. The germline V gene encodes CDR1 SNHLY and CDR2 FYNNEI.

The chain joins TRBV5-1 to TRBJ2-2; D remains unclear. CDR1 and CDR2 from the germline V gene are SGHRS and YFSETQ. V gave up 0 bases and J gave up 2 bases, with 5 bases separating them. This CDR3 region has 14 residues. CDR3 amino acids: CASSLDVNTGELFF. The CDR3 DNA follows: TGCGCCAGCAGCTTGGATGTCAACACCGGGGAGCTGTTTTTT.

The rearrangement links TRBV11-3 to TRBJ2-6; D gene ambiguous. The length of the CDR3 is 15 residues. From germline, CDR1 is SGHNT and CDR2 YENEEA. V gave up 3 bases and J gave up 0 bases, with 6 bases separating them. The CDR3 region has the DNA TGTGCCAGCAGCTTTTCAGGCTCTGGGGCCAACGTCCTGACTTTC. The encoded protein is CASSFSGSGANVLTF.

The chain couples TRBV12-3 or TRBV12-4 to TRBJ2-2; D is uncertain. Trimming stripped 7 bases from V and 2 bases from J, with 8 bases between. This CDR3 spans 13 amino acids. CDR3 nucleotides: TGTGCCAGCAACGCAGCTAACACCGGGGAGCTGTTTTTT. Amino acids: CASNAANTGELFF.

V gene TRBV7-2 combines with J gene TRBJ2-7; 8 bases map to TRBD1. With V trimmed by 0 bases and J by 3 bases, 4 bases remained unmatched. The CDR3 runs 15 residues. Germline CDR1 SGHTA, CDR2 FQGNSA. The DNA of the CDR3 is TGTGCCAGCAGCTTAGCGGGACAGGCTTTCTACGAGCAGTACTTC. It yields the protein CASSLAGQAFYEQYF.

This chain uses TRBV5-1 with TRBJ2-2; tentatively, D is TRBD2 (6 bases). The V gene lost 3 bases and the J gene lost 7 bases, with 10 bases spanning the gap. Germline loops: CDR1 SGHRS, CDR2 YFSETQ. CDR3 length: 13 residues. Written as DNA, the CDR3 is TGCGCCAGCAGCTGGGGACTCCTCGGGGAGCTGTTTTTT. Translated, it gives CASSWGLLGELFF.

The genes are TRBV2 and TRBJ2-7; D gene unclear. CDR1 SNHLY and CDR2 FYNNEI come from the germline V gene. The V and J ends lost 6 bases and 1 base respectively, with 10 bases between them. The CDR3 contains 13 residues. For the CDR3, the DNA is TGTGCCAGCAGCCTCGACGGTTCCTACGAGCAGTACTTC. It specifies CASSLDGSYEQYF.

The rearrangement uses TRBV18 and TRBJ1-6, with D uncertain. Germline lookup yields CDR1 KGHSH and CDR2 LQKENI. V gave up 1 base and J gave up 7 bases, with 8 bases separating them. This CDR3 is built from 14 residues. In DNA, the CDR3 is TGTGCCAGCTCACCACGGCAGAGAAATTCACCCCTCCACTTT. It translates to CASSPRQRNSPLHF.

The chain recombines TRBV30 with TRBJ2-7; D possibly corresponds to TRBD2 (5 bases). Trimming left V 0 bases short and J 10 bases short, with 19 bases between. Germline lookup yields CDR1 GTSNPN and CDR2 SVGIG (reference sequence). The CDR3 contains 14 residues. The CDR3 protein is CAWSVQAANPSQYF. CDR3 coding DNA: TGTGCCTGGAGTGTACAAGCGGCAAACCCTTCACAGTACTTC.

A single count supports this clone. The chain uses TRBV10-3 and TRBJ2-1, with 14 bases fitting TRBD2. In germline, CDR1 is ENHRY, CDR2 SYGVKD. The CDR3 spans 18 residues. The ends lost 0 bases at V and 9 bases at J; junction bases unmatched: 10. The CDR3: CAISESIGGTSGRGEQFF. The CDR3 DNA follows: TGTGCCATCAGTGAGTCCATAGGGGGGACTAGCGGGAGAGGTGAGCAGTTCTTC.

The V call is TRBV30, the J call TRBJ1-3, with unresolved D. Germline V lookup: CDR1 GTSNPN, CDR2 SVGIG (reference sequence). V gave up 2 bases and J gave up 0 bases, with 8 bases separating them. This CDR3 is 14 amino acids long. CDR3: CAWSSDNSGNTIYF. DNA for the CDR3: TGTGCCTGGAGTTCTGACAACTCTGGAAACACCATATATTTT.

The chain links TRBV11-3 to TRBJ2-7, with D uncertain. CDR1 SGHNT and CDR2 YENEEA come from the germline V gene. The length of the CDR3 is 13 residues. V was pared by 0 bases and J by 5 bases, with 8 bases between. The CDR3: CASSLDRFNEQYF. The CDR3 DNA is TGTGCCAGCAGCTTAGATCGTTTCAACGAGCAGTACTTC. Full variable domain (rest looked up from reference TRBV11-3 and TRBJ2-7): EAGVVQSPRYKIIEKKQPVAFWCNPISGHNTLYWYLQNLGQGPELLIRYENEEAVDDSQLPKDRFSAERLKGVDSTLKIQPAELGDSAVYLCASSLDRFNEQYFGPGTRLTVT.